This is a list of T cell receptor beta chains from one sample in a study of identical twins. TCRdb reanalysed the 5' RACE reads using MiXCR and keeps one entry per CDR3 protein. The table lists approximately 210,000 distinct CDR3 sequences, roughly 7.1% of them singletons. The same data also went into a second study, on T cells expressing NK-cell markers.

The sequenced sample consisted of CD8+ T cells sorted from blood. The receptors stem from a woman aged 18-29 years in good health. Both conserved end residues are part of each CDR3. The D gene is left open where the match is weak.

v_call,d_call,cdr3_aa
TRBV6-1,.,CASLPRGTGNTIYF
TRBV9,TRBD1,CASSGSGTGYEQYF
TRBV10-3,.,CAISESLDKPSNTEAFF
TRBV29-1,.,CSVVEGRSYNEQFF
TRBV20-1,TRBD1,CSARTGQSYEQYF
TRBV5-6,.,CASSLQSTGELFF
TRBV6-2/TRBV6-3,TRBD1,CASSGTGERFLNTGELFF
TRBV6-2/TRBV6-3,.,CASSVDSYGYTF
TRBV27,.,CASRDSRRDEQYF
TRBV6-1,.,CASRRSGTKETQYF
TRBV5-1,.,CASSLEGLNQPQHF
TRBV4-1,TRBD2,CASSPLAGGLDEQFF
TRBV7-8,.,CASSLLVHWETQYF
TRBV15,.,CATSPIKGNEQYF